These T cell receptor beta chains were read from a single sample in a study of beta chain features in type 1 diabetes. The repertoire was sequenced with immunoSEQ multiplex PCR; TCRdb's copy has only in-frame clones and lacks some. The sample consists of hundreds of thousands of clones, more than 13% of them appearing once. The sequenced material came from naive CD4+ T cells from blood. These receptors originate from a man between 18 and 29 years old with type 1 diabetes. Each CDR3 is given with its conserved first and last residue. The D gene is left open where the match is weak. Clone size, where shown, is once, few, many, or a class for clones that have expanded.

v_gene	abundance	j_gene	d_gene	CDR3aa	CDR3nt
TRBV7-2	few	TRBJ1-3	.	CASSFFGNTIYF	TGTGCCAGCAGCTTTTTTGGAAACACCATATATTTT
TRBV11-2	few	TRBJ2-7	.	CASSFSTGTREQYF	TGTGCCAGCAGCTTTAGCACAGGGACGAGAGAGCAGTACTTC
TRBV13	.	TRBJ2-3	TRBD2	CASSSISGSEDTQYF	TGTGCCAGCAGCTCAATTAGCGGGAGTGAGGATACGCAGTATTTT
TRBV5-6	.	TRBJ2-2	.	CASSLWTGELFF	TGTGCCAGCAGCTTATGGACCGGGGAGCTGTTTTTT
TRBV5-1	few	TRBJ2-7	.	CASSLTDSYEQYF	TGCGCCAGCAGCTTAACAGATTCCTACGAGCAGTACTTC
TRBV4-1	few	TRBJ2-7	.	CASRQTVVDEQYF	TGCGCCAGCAGACAAACAGTGGTCGACGAGCAGTACTTC
TRBV7-2	.	TRBJ2-6	.	CASSLYRSSGANVLTF	TGTGCCAGCAGCTTGTACAGGAGCTCTGGGGCCAACGTCCTGACTTTC
TRBV30	.	TRBJ1-1	TRBD1	CAWDDRGVWNTEAFF	TGTGCCTGGGATGACAGGGGGGTATGGAACACTGAAGCTTTCTTT
TRBV7-2	.	TRBJ2-5	TRBD2	CASSPRRGSAGVRETQYF	TGTGCCAGCAGCCCCCGAAGAGGCTCCGCGGGAGTGAGAGAGACCCAGTACTTC
TRBV5-4	.	TRBJ1-3	.	CASSLLGGSGNTIYF	TGTGCCAGCAGCTTGCTCGGGGGGTCCGGAAACACCATATATTTT
TRBV29-1	.	TRBJ2-3	TRBD2	CSVVSMTSGLTDTQYF	TGCAGCGTTGTAAGCATGACTAGCGGGCTCACAGATACGCAGTATTTT
TRBV30	few	TRBJ2-5	TRBD2	CAWSVGTKKETQYF	TGTGCCTGGAGTGTGGGGACTAAAAAAGAGACCCAGTACTTC
TRBV28	.	TRBJ2-7	TRBD1	CASSFLGGGYEQYF	TGTGCCAGCAGTTTCCTAGGGGGCGGCTACGAGCAGTACTTC
TRBV7-9	few	TRBJ1-1	.	CASSLGQSNTEAFF	TGTGCCAGCAGCCTGGGACAATCGAACACTGAAGCTTTCTTT
TRBV4-2	.	TRBJ2-7	.	CASSQQIPVDYDYEQYF	TGTGCCAGCAGCCAACAGATCCCAGTTGACTACGACTACGAGCAGTACTTC
TRBV7-3	.	TRBJ2-1	.	CASSSDQSSYNEQFF	TGTGCCAGCAGCTCTGACCAAAGCTCCTACAATGAGCAGTTCTTC
TRBV29-1	few	TRBJ1-1	.	CSVVNVPEAFF	TGCAGCGTTGTAAATGTCCCTGAAGCTTTCTTT
TRBV30	few	TRBJ1-1	.	CAWAQIEAFF	TGTGCCTGGGCCCAGATTGAAGCTTTCTTT
TRBV10-3	few	TRBJ2-1	.	CAISESRSYNEQFF	TGTGCCATCAGTGAGTCCCGGAGCTACAATGAGCAGTTCTTC
TRBV29-1	.	TRBJ2-7	TRBD1	CSVEGWTGTIYEQYF	TGCAGCGTTGAGGGTTGGACAGGAACGATCTACGAGCAGTACTTC
TRBV11-2	few	TRBJ2-7	.	CASSLSYNSYEQYF	TGTGCCAGCAGCTTAAGCTACAACTCCTACGAGCAGTACTTC
TRBV7-2	.	TRBJ2-1	TRBD1	CASSQGRTGSYNEQFF	TGTGCCAGCAGCCAAGGCAGGACAGGATCATACAATGAGCAGTTCTTC
TRBV2	.	TRBJ2-2	.	CASSEGRGSTGELFF	TGTGCCAGCAGTGAAGGCAGGGGATCCACCGGGGAGCTGTTTTTT
TRBV28	few	TRBJ1-6	.	CASSLSGSPLHF	TGTGCCAGCAGTTTATCAGGTTCACCCCTCCACTTT
TRBV9	few	TRBJ2-1	.	CASTLTPNNEQFF	TGTGCCAGCACCCTGACACCGAACAATGAGCAGTTCTTC
TRBV5-1	.	TRBJ2-5	TRBD2	CASSRWTSLETQYF	TGCGCCAGCAGTCGCTGGACTAGCTTAGAGACCCAGTACTTC
TRBV5-1	.	TRBJ2-5	.	CASSSGQWAETQYF	TGCGCCAGCAGCTCAGGACAGTGGGCAGAGACCCAGTACTTC
TRBV30	.	TRBJ2-7	TRBD2	CAWRGLAGVFYEQYF	TGTGCCTGGAGAGGACTAGCGGGAGTATTCTACGAGCAGTACTTC
TRBV7-2	few	TRBJ2-7	.	CASSFYSDTYEQYF	TGTGCCAGCAGCTTCTACTCGGACACCTACGAGCAGTACTTC
TRBV6-4	.	TRBJ2-1	TRBD1	CASSRQGADGEQFF	TGTGCCAGCAGCCGACAGGGGGCCGACGGCGAGCAGTTCTTC
TRBV28	.	TRBJ2-7	.	CASSLWVGGDQPEQYF	TGTGCCAGCAGTTTATGGGTGGGGGGAGATCAGCCCGAGCAGTACTTC
TRBV5-4	.	TRBJ1-1	TRBD1	CASSLPRTGEAFF	TGTGCCAGCAGCTTGCCCCGGACAGGGGAAGCTTTCTTT
TRBV5-6	few	TRBJ2-7	.	CASSHRRVYEQYF	TGTGCCAGCAGCCATCGGAGGGTCTACGAGCAGTACTTC
TRBV5-5	few	TRBJ2-7	TRBD1	CASSRTGQTYEQYF	TGTGCCAGCAGTCGGACAGGGCAGACCTACGAGCAGTACTTC
TRBV2	few	TRBJ1-5	TRBD1	CASRGTGGNQPQHF	TGTGCCAGCAGGGGGACAGGGGGCAATCAGCCCCAGCATTTT
TRBV28	.	TRBJ2-5	TRBD2	CASTPGGRGETQYF	TGTGCCAGCACCCCGGGGGGGCGCGGAGAGACCCAGTACTTC
TRBV30	few	TRBJ2-1	.	CAWSQMDEQFF	TGTGCCTGGAGCCAGATGGATGAGCAGTTCTTC
TRBV6-5	.	TRBJ1-2	TRBD1	CASTLRGGSYGYTF	TGTGCCAGCACCTTGCGAGGGGGCAGCTATGGCTACACCTTC
TRBV29-1	.	TRBJ2-1	.	CSVVRDLTYNEQFF	TGCAGCGTTGTCAGGGACCTAACCTACAATGAGCAGTTCTTC
TRBV14	.	TRBJ2-7	.	CASSQVSGAFYSYEQYF	TGTGCCAGCAGCCAAGTCTCAGGGGCGTTTTACTCCTACGAGCAGTACTTC
TRBV29-1	few	TRBJ2-7	.	CSVVGRVDYEQYF	TGCAGCGTTGTGGGCAGGGTGGACTACGAGCAGTACTTC
TRBV10-3	few	TRBJ2-5	.	CAILRVEGRQETQYF	TGTGCCATCTTGCGAGTTGAAGGGCGTCAAGAGACCCAGTACTTC
TRBV4-3	.	TRBJ2-7	.	CASSQERLGSYEQYF	TGCGCCAGCAGCCAAGAACGACTGGGAAGCTACGAGCAGTACTTC
TRBV2	.	TRBJ2-3	TRBD1	CASRRTGSTDTQYF	TGTGCCAGCAGACGGACAGGAAGCACAGATACGCAGTATTTT
TRBV2	few	TRBJ1-4	.	CASSYLDLMRKLFF	TGTGCCAGTTCCTACCTGGATCTAATGAGGAAACTGTTTTTT
TRBV28	few	TRBJ1-5	TRBD1	CASSSPGQGISQPQHF	TGTGCCAGCAGTTCCCCGGGACAGGGGATATCTCAGCCCCAGCATTTT
TRBV10-3	few	TRBJ1-4	TRBD1	CAISGDREREKLFF	TGTGCCATCAGTGGTGACAGGGAACGTGAAAAACTGTTTTTT
TRBV10-3	.	TRBJ1-5	.	CAISDSNQPQHF	TGTGCCATCAGTGATAGCAATCAGCCCCAGCATTTT